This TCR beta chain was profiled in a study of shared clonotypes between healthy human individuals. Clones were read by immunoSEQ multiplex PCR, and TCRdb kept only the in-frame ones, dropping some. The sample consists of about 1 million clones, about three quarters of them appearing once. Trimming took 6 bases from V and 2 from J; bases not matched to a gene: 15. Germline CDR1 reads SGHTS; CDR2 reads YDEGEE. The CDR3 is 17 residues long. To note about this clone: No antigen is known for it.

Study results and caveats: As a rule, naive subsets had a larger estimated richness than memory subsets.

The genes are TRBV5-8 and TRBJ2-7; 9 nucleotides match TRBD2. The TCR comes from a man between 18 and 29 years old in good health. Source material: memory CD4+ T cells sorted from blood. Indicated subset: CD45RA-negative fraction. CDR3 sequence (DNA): TGTGCCAGCACCTTCAGGGCGGGAGGGGGGAACACCTACGAGCAGTACTTC. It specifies CASTFRAGGGNTYEQYF.